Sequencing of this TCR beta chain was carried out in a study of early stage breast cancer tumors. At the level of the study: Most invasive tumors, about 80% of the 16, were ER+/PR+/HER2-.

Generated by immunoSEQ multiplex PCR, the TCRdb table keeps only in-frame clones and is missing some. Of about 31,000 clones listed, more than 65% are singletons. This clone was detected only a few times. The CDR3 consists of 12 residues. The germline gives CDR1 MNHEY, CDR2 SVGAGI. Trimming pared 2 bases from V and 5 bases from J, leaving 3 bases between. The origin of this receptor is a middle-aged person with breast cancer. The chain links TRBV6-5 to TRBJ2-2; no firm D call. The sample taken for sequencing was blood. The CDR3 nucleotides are TGTGCCAGCAGTTACGAGACCGGGGAGCTGTTTTTT. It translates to CASSYETGELFF.